This T cell receptor (beta chain) was identified in a study of CD8 T cells in ankylosing spondylitis. Study outcomes and limitations: Fewer than 10 highly homologous variants made up a TCR beta motif that seemed to typify ankylosing spondylitis blood. Some of the motif variants had earlier been found in reactive arthritis patients' fluid and blood. In peripheral blood, disease-linked CD8+ clones occurred at relatively low frequencies.

Trimming took off 2 bases at V and 1 base at J, with 8 bases between the two ends. CDR3 size: 13 residues. Germline V gene data show CDR1 as GTSNPN and CDR2 as SVGIG (reference sequence). A note on this clonotype: What it recognizes is unknown.

Each CDR3 protein gets one entry after TCRdb re-called the 5' RACE reads with MiXCR. Seen here are about 170,000 distinct CDR3 sequences, 18% observed once, and the top ten hold approximately 7.6%. The TCR was taken from a male donor with ankylosing spondylitis or in good health (not recorded which). The sequenced material came from blood, either unsorted or a sorted T cell fraction (not recorded which). The V call is TRBV30, the J call TRBJ1-1; the D is unclear. The CDR3 DNA follows: TGTGCCTGGAGTCGGCAGACGAACACTGAAGCTTTCTTT. Translating it yields CAWSRQTNTEAFF. Variable domain in full (rest from reference TRBV30 and TRBJ1-1): SQTIHQWPATLVQPVGSPLSLECTVEGTSNPNLYWYRQAAGRGLQLLFYSVGIGQISSEVPQNLSASRPQDRQFILSSKKLLLSDSGFYLCAWSRQTNTEAFFGQGTRLTVV.